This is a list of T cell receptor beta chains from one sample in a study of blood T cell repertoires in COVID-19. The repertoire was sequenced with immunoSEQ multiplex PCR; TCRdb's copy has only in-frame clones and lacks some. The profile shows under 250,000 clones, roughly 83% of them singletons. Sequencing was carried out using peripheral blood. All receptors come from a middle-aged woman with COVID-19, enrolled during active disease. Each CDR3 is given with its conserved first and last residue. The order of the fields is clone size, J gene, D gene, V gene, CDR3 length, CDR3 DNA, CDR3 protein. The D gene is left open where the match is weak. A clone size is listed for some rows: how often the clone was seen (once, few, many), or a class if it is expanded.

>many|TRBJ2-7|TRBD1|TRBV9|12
TGTGCCAGCAGCGGGACAGGCTACGAGCAGTACTTC
CASSGTGYEQYF
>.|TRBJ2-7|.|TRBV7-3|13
TGTGCCAGCAGCAATGGACAGACTTACAAGCAGTACTTC
CASSNGQTYKQYF
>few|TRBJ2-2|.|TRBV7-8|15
TGTGCCAGCAGCTTATCAACAGGGCTTACCGGGGAGCTGTTTTTT
CASSLSTGLTGELFF
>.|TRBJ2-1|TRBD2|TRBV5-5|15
TGTGCCAGCAGCTCGAGGGGTGGGCTAGCGGGAGAGCAGTTCTTC
CASSSRGGLAGEQFF
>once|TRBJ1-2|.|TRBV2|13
TGTGCCAGCAGCCGCAGGGGAGAGCATGGCTACACCTTC
CASSRRGEHGYTF
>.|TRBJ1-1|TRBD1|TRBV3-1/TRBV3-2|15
TGTGCCAGCAGCCAAGGCAGGACAGGGAACACTGAAGCTTTCTTT
CASSQGRTGNTEAFF
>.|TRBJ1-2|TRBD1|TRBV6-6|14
TGTGCCAGCAGTGGCCCTGACAGGGGGCTTGGCTACACCTTC
CASSGPDRGLGYTF
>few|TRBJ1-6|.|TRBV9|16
TGTGCCAGCAGCGCCCGAACACAGGGAAATAATTCACCCCTCCACTTT
CASSARTQGNNSPLHF
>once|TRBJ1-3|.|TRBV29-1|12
TGCAGCGTCCAGGTGACTGGAAACACCATATATTTT
CSVQVTGNTIYF
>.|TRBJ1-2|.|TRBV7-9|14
TGTGCCAGCAGCTTAGACCAGGCTAACTATGGCTACACCTTC
CASSLDQANYGYTF
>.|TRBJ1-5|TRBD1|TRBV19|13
TGTGCCAGTAGGAGACAGGGTATGACGGCCCAGCATTTT
CASRRQGMTAQHF
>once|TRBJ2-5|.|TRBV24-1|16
TGTGCCACCAGTGATACAAACCTAGGAGGGGAAGAGACCCAGTACTTC
CATSDTNLGGEETQYF
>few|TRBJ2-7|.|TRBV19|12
TGTGCCAGTAGTAAACATGGCTACGAGCAGTACTTC
CASSKHGYEQYF
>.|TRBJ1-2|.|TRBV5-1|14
TGCGCCAGCAGCTTGGAAGCGCCCGACTATGGCTACACCTTC
CASSLEAPDYGYTF
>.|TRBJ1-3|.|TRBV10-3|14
TGTGCCATCAGTGCGGAGACCTCTGGAAACACCATATATTTT
CAISAETSGNTIYF
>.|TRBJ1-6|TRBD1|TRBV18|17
TGTGCCAGCTCACCACGAACAGGGGACTCCTATAATTCACCCCTCCACTTT
CASSPRTGDSYNSPLHF
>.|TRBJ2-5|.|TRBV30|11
TGTGCCTGGATGGTGGGGGGGACCCAGTACTTC
CAWMVGGTQYF
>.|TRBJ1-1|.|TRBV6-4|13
TGTGCCAGCAGTAGGGACATGAACACTGAAGCTTTCTTT
CASSRDMNTEAFF
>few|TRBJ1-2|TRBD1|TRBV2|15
TGTGCCAGCAGTGAGGAACAGGGGCTTTACTATGGCTACACCTTC
CASSEEQGLYYGYTF
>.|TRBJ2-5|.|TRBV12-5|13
TGTGCTAGTGGTTCCGTAGAACAAGAGACCCAGTACTTC
CASGSVEQETQYF
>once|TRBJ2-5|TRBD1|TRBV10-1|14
TGCGCCAGCAGTCCACACAGGGGACAAGAGACCCAGTACTTC
CASSPHRGQETQYF
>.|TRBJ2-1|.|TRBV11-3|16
TGTGCCAGCAGCCCGGGGGGCGGGACCGCCTACAATGAGCAGTTCTTC
CASSPGGGTAYNEQFF
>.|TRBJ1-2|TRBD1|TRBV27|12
TGTGCCAGCAGTTCCAGGGGGTATGGCTACACCTTC
CASSSRGYGYTF
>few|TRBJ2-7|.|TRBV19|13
TGTGCCAGTGCTCTAGGACAAGGCCTAGGGCAGTACTTC
CASALGQGLGQYF
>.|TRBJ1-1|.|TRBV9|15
TGTGCCAGCAGCGTAGTGGGGGGAGTGAACACTGAAGCTTTCTTT
CASSVVGGVNTEAFF
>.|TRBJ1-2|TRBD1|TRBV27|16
TGTGCCAGCAGTCCCCATAGAGGACAGGGGGCGGAGGGCTACACCTTC
CASSPHRGQGAEGYTF
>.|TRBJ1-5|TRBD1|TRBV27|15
TGTGCCAGCAGTCCGAGGGGGCTTAAGAATCAGCCCCAGCATTTT
CASSPRGLKNQPQHF
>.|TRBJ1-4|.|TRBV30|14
TGTGCCCTGGATCTCTTACCGGGGATTGAAAAACTGTTTTTT
CALDLLPGIEKLFF